These 5 T cell receptor beta chains share one sample of origin, sequenced in a study of control samples from healthy donors and cancer patients. Using immunoSEQ multiplex PCR, the repertoire was profiled, and TCRdb retains in-frame clones only, with some absent. Altogether roughly 130,000 clones are present, just under 95% being singletons, with the ten largest covering 14%. Material for sequencing was PBMCs. The source is a man in his sixties with colorectal cancer.

The chain links TRBV10-2 to TRBJ2-1; 7 nucleotides match TRBD2. Germline-derived CDR1 and CDR2 are WSHSY and SAAADI. V trimming: 2 bases; J trimming: 14 bases; junction bases outside the gene matches: 6. The CDR3 length is 12 residues. The CDR3 sequence is CASSEPPGGKFF. Here the CDR3 DNA reads TGCGCCAGCAGTGAGCCCCCCGGGGGGAAGTTCTTC.

The chain recombines TRBV29-1 with TRBJ1-5; 12 bases align to TRBD1. J was trimmed by 6 bases and V by 5 bases; bases with no gene match: 8. The CDR3 sequence is 15 residues long. Germline CDR1 SQVTM, CDR2 ANQGSEA. The CDR3 DNA follows: TGCAGCGTTATCTGGGGACAGGGGGCAGGTCAGCCCCAGCATTTT. Amino acid sequence: CSVIWGQGAGQPQHF.

The chain employs TRBV4-2 and TRBJ1-2, with TRBD1 matching 10 bases. This CDR3 is 15 amino acids long. CDR1 LGHNA and CDR2 YNFKEQ come from the germline V gene. V was clipped by 3 bases and J by 4 bases; unmatched bases: 5. The CDR3 sequence: CASSHGTGEAYGYTF. The DNA of the CDR3 is TGTGCCAGCAGCCACGGGACAGGGGAGGCCTATGGCTACACCTTC.

The chain couples TRBV6-5 to TRBJ2-6; D gene ambiguous. The CDR3 consists of 15 residues. Germline V gene sequence: CDR1 MNHEY, CDR2 SVGAGI. Trimming removed 7 bases from V and 0 bases from J, with 10 bases in between. The CDR3 protein is CASTIRRSGANVLTF. The CDR3 DNA reads TGTGCCAGCACAATCAGGCGCTCTGGGGCCAACGTCCTGACTTTC.

A remark on this clone: A junction boundary mismatches the germline segment, possibly from a read error. This chain links TRBV10-3 with TRBJ1-2; the D gene is possibly TRBD1 (5 bases). CDR3 length: 14 amino acids. CDR1 ENHRY and CDR2 SYGVKD come from the germline V gene. CDR3 region: CAISESPGTASYAF. The CDR3 bases are TGTGCCATCAGTGAGTCACCCGGGACGGCATCCTATGCCTTC.